Listed here are 30 T cell receptor beta chains from one sample, sequenced in a study of blood T cell repertoires in COVID-19. Sequencing used immunoSEQ multiplex PCR; TCRdb keeps in-frame clones, though not all of them. The sample shows some 200,000 clones, 80% to 90% of them seen only once. The sequenced sample was PBMCs or T cells enriched from blood (not recorded which). The receptors were sampled from a woman between 18 and 30 years old in a cohort exposed to, infected with or recovered from COVID-19 (not recorded which).

This chain joins TRBV19 and TRBJ1-1; no clear D. This CDR3 region has 13 residues. Germline CDR1 and CDR2: LNHDA and SQIVND (reference sequence). V dropped 6 bases and J dropped 3 bases, with 11 bases sitting between them. CDR3 in DNA: TGTGCCAGTAGGGCAGGCGGGGACACTGAAGCTTTCTTT. Residues: CASRAGGDTEAFF.

The chain is built from TRBV11-3 and TRBJ2-3; 12 nucleotides agree with TRBD2. The CDR3 contains 16 residues. V dropped 8 bases and J dropped 3; count of bases not matched to a gene: 9. Germline V gene sequence: CDR1 SGHNT, CDR2 YENEEA. The CDR3 bases are TGTGCCAGCGGAAGGACTAGCGGGACGACAACAGATACGCAGTATTTT. Amino acids: CASGRTSGTTTDTQYF. The full variable domain, completed using reference TRBV11-3 and TRBJ2-3, is EAGVVQSPRYKIIEKKQPVAFWCNPISGHNTLYWYLQNLGQGPELLIRYENEEAVDDSQLPKDRFSAERLKGVDSTLKIQPAELGDSAVYLCASGRTSGTTTDTQYFGPGTRLTVL.

The V call is TRBV13, the J call TRBJ1-1; 9 bases match TRBD1. The CDR3 sequence is 15 residues long. V shed 3 bases, J shed 4 bases, and the junction held 6 bases outside the gene matches. Per germline, CDR1 PRHDT and CDR2 FYEKMQ (reference sequence). The CDR3 coding sequence is TGTGCCAGCAGCTTGGACAGGGGTATTGGCACTGAAGCTTTCTTT. Residues: CASSLDRGIGTEAFF.

The chain links TRBV2 to TRBJ2-1; 9 bases align to TRBD1. V was clipped by 6 bases and J by 7 bases; unmatched bases: 10. Germline loops: CDR1 SNHLY, CDR2 FYNNEI. The CDR3 has 15 amino acids. CDR3 protein: CASSLLGTGLNEQFF. The CDR3 DNA sequence: TGTGCCAGCAGCCTACTCGGGACAGGGTTGAATGAGCAGTTCTTC.

The chain employs TRBV29-1 and TRBJ2-5; 8 bases line up with TRBD2. The CDR3 totals 13 residues. J gave up 2 bases and V 7 bases, and 6 bases lay outside the gene matches. From germline, CDR1 is SQVTM and CDR2 ANQGSEA. Here the CDR3 DNA reads TGCAGCGCCCGGGGGGGGGTTCAAGAGACCCAGTACTTC. It translates to CSARGGVQETQYF.

The chain couples TRBV29-1 to TRBJ1-4; D might be TRBD1 (6 bases). Trimming stripped 5 bases from V and 0 bases from J, with 10 bases between. The germline V gene encodes CDR1 SQVTM and CDR2 ANQGSEA. This CDR3 contains 14 residues. CDR3 nucleotide sequence: TGCAGCGTTTACCAGGGGACAACTAATGAAAAACTGTTTTTT. Protein sequence: CSVYQGTTNEKLFF.

The chain employs TRBV2 and TRBJ2-2; no reliable D call. The CDR3 has 13 residues. Trimming cost V 6 bases and J 1 base, with 6 bases left between them. Germline CDR1 and CDR2: SNHLY and FYNNEI. The CDR3 DNA sequence: TGTGCCAGCAGGACAAGGAACACCGGGGAGCTGTTTTTT. Translated: CASRTRNTGELFF. Combining the CDR3 with reference TRBV2 and TRBJ2-2 gives the whole variable domain EPEVTQTPSHQVTQMGQEVILRCVPISNHLYFYWYRQILGQKVEFLVSFYNNEISEKSEIFDDQFSVERPDGSNFTLKIRSTKLEDSAMYFCASRTRNTGELFFGEGSRLTVL.

The chain couples TRBV29-1 to TRBJ2-7; maybe TRBD1 (5 bases). CDR3 size: 13 residues. Germline V CDR1 and CDR2: SQVTM, ANQGSEA. The germline V and J ends were trimmed by 3 bases and 4 bases, with 13 bases remaining between them. CDR3 sequence (DNA): TGCAGCGTTGAGAAGGGGCGCGGTTACGAGCAGTACTTC. Translated: CSVEKGRGYEQYF.

This clone appeared a single time. The genes are TRBV3-1 (or the pseudogene TRBV3-2) and TRBJ1-4; possible D gene TRBD1, 5 bases. The CDR3 has 14 amino acids. V was trimmed by 6 bases and J by 6 bases, leaving 14 bases between them. Germline CDR1 and CDR2: LGHDT and YNNKEL (reference sequence). The CDR3 spells CASRFQGGDEKLFF. The DNA for the CDR3 is TGTGCCAGCAGATTTCAGGGCGGAGATGAAAAACTGTTTTTT.

The rearrangement links TRBV13 to TRBJ2-3; no reliable D call. The CDR3 has 14 amino acids. V was trimmed by 3 bases and J by 1 base, leaving 8 bases between them. Germline CDR1 reads PRHDT; CDR2 reads FYEKMQ (reference sequence). The CDR3 loop reads CASSFGLGTDTQYF. DNA for the CDR3: TGTGCCAGCAGCTTCGGTCTGGGCACAGATACGCAGTATTTT.

The J gene is TRBJ1-2, the V gene TRBV25-1; no definite D call. CDR3 size: 16 residues. V shed 3 bases and J shed 4 bases, with 18 bases lying between them. Germline CDR1 MGHDK, CDR2 SYGVNS. DNA of the CDR3: TGTGCCAGCAGTGATCTGGGATCCTTGAGCGGCTATGGCTACACCTTC. Its translation: CASSDLGSLSGYGYTF.

There are a few counts of this clone. V and J are TRBV6-5 and TRBJ2-1, with TRBD2 identical over 7 bases. The length of the CDR3 is 13 residues. The junction had 12 bases not matched to a gene; V was cut back by 6 bases and J by 13 bases. The germline gives CDR1 MNHEY, CDR2 SVGAGI. The CDR3 sequence: CASREGQGLPQFF. The CDR3 DNA reads TGTGCCAGCAGAGAGGGGCAGGGACTACCCCAGTTCTTC.

The rearrangement uses TRBV28 and TRBJ2-1, with D perhaps TRBD2 (5 bases). This CDR3 is built from 13 residues. Germline assignment: CDR1 MDHEN and CDR2 SYDVKM. The V and J ends lost 7 bases and 9 bases respectively, with 16 bases between them. The CDR3 sequence is CASTLAPAGEQFF. Here the CDR3 DNA reads TGTGCCAGCACCCTGGCCCCGGCGGGTGAGCAGTTCTTC.

V and J are TRBV7-3 and TRBJ2-3; 7 nucleotides line up with TRBD1. CDR3 length equals 13 residues. J was trimmed by 3 bases and V by 4 bases; bases with no gene match: 1. The V gene's germline CDR1 is SGHTA and CDR2 FQGTGA. Here the CDR3 reads CASSSTGTDTQYF. The CDR3 region has the DNA TGTGCCAGCAGCTCGACAGGGACAGATACGCAGTATTTT.

The V call is TRBV30, the J call TRBJ1-2; no definite D call. The V gene lost 4 bases and the J gene lost 4 bases, with 16 bases spanning the gap. Germline CDR1 is GTSNPN and CDR2 is SVGIG (reference sequence). CDR3 size: 14 residues. As DNA, the CDR3 is TGTGCCTGGAACGAAAACCCCCCAGGCTATGGCTACACCTTC. Protein sequence: CAWNENPPGYGYTF.

Here the CDR3 reads CASTREKSTGELFF. In DNA, the CDR3 is TGTGCCAGCACGAGGGAGAAGTCCACCGGGGAGCTGTTTTTT. The chain combines TRBV3-1 (or the pseudogene TRBV3-2) with TRBJ2-2; D may be TRBD2 (5 bases). CDR3 size: 14 residues. Germline CDR1 reads LGHDT; CDR2 reads YNNKEL (reference sequence). V was cut by 7 bases and J by 4 bases, with 13 bases left in between.

This clone was recorded only once. V usage is TRBV27 and J usage is TRBJ2-7, with 7 bases that match TRBD2. Germline CDR1 and CDR2: MNHEY and SMNVEV (reference sequence). This CDR3 comprises 14 residues. Trimming took 6 bases from V and 2 from J; bases not matched to a gene: 7. The CDR3 spells CASRGTSVPYEQYF. In DNA form, the CDR3 reads TGTGCCAGCAGGGGTACTAGCGTGCCCTACGAGCAGTACTTC.

This sequence joins TRBV4-2 and TRBJ2-3, with TRBD2 matching over 11 bases. CDR1 is LGHNA, CDR2 YNFKEQ, per germline. This CDR3 region has 18 residues. J gave up 4 bases and V 0 bases, and 9 bases lay outside the gene matches. CDR3 protein: CASSQDGIAGGRADTQYF. CDR3 DNA sequence: TGTGCCAGCAGCCAAGATGGAATAGCGGGAGGGCGAGCAGATACGCAGTATTTT.

The DNA for the CDR3 is TGTGCCACCAGCAGAGGACAGGGAAGGGGCAATGAGCAGTTCTTC. Its translation: CATSRGQGRGNEQFF. The rearrangement links TRBV15 to TRBJ2-1, with 7 nucleotides matching TRBD1. The CDR3 contains 15 residues. After removal of 1 base from V and 6 bases from J, the junction contained 6 bases not matched to a gene. Germline V CDR1 and CDR2: LNHNV, YYDKDF (reference sequence).

This rearrangement joins TRBV6-5 to TRBJ1-1; perhaps TRBD1 as D (6 bases). The CDR3 has 15 residues. Trimming took 6 bases from V and 4 from J, leaving 18 bases between them. Per germline, CDR1 MNHEY and CDR2 SVGAGI. The CDR3 is CASRPGGGGSTEAFF. CDR3 sequence (DNA): TGTGCCAGCAGACCTGGGGGAGGGGGAAGCACTGAAGCTTTCTTT.

The V and J genes are TRBV28 and TRBJ2-7, with D hard to call. Trimming cost V 3 bases and J 5 bases, with 14 bases left between them. Germline-derived CDR1 and CDR2 are MDHEN and SYDVKM. There are 14 residues in the CDR3. This chain's CDR3 is CASSFPARFNEQYF. The CDR3 coding sequence is TGTGCCAGCAGTTTCCCGGCTAGGTTTAACGAGCAGTACTTC.

The V call is TRBV28, the J call TRBJ1-1, with a weak D call TRBD1 (5 bases). The CDR3 sequence is 15 residues long. CDR1 is MDHEN and CDR2 is SYDVKM in the germline V gene. The V end lost 3 bases, the J end lost 6 bases, and 17 bases lay between the germline ends. CDR3 DNA sequence: TGTGCCAGCAGTTTGCTGGGCCGGGACTTCGCTGAAGCTTTCTTT. Translated, it gives CASSLLGRDFAEAFF.

V is TRBV5-1 and J is TRBJ2-1, with D perhaps TRBD1 (5 bases). V shed 0 bases and J shed 2 bases, with 21 bases lying between them. This CDR3 has 19 residues. CDR1 is SGHRS and CDR2 is YFSETQ in the germline V gene. The CDR3 sequence: CASSLGGNNRFQTYNEQFF. As DNA, the CDR3 is TGCGCCAGCAGCTTGGGAGGAAATAACAGGTTTCAAACCTACAATGAGCAGTTCTTC.

This clone was observed once. This chain uses TRBV28 with TRBJ1-3; the D is unclear. The CDR3 loop spans 13 amino acids. V lost 2 bases to trimming and J lost 4 bases, with 6 bases between them. Germline loops: CDR1 MDHEN, CDR2 SYDVKM. As DNA, the CDR3 is TGTGCCAGCAGTTTACCTTTAGGAAACACCATATATTTT. Amino acid sequence: CASSLPLGNTIYF. Looking up the rest from reference TRBV28 and TRBJ1-3 gives the full variable domain: DVKVTQSSRYLVKRTGEKVFLECVQDMDHENMFWYRQDPGLGLRLIYFSYDVKMKEKGDIPEGYSVSREKKERFSLILESASTNQTSMYLCASSLPLGNTIYFGEGSWLTVV.

The V call is TRBV27, the J call TRBJ1-5; unclear D gene. This CDR3 contains 13 residues. The V gene lost 3 bases and the J gene lost 5 bases, with 8 bases spanning the gap. The germline CDR1 and CDR2 sequences are MNHEY and SMNVEV (reference sequence). CDR3 region: CASSLSFHQPQHF. The CDR3 nucleotides are TGTGCCAGCAGTTTGTCCTTCCATCAGCCCCAGCATTTT.

This chain joins TRBV6-5 and TRBJ2-7, with unresolved D. CDR1 is MNHEY, CDR2 SVGAGI, per germline. The CDR3 length is 12 residues. V dropped 6 bases and J dropped 6 bases, with 12 bases sitting between them. The CDR3 sequence: CASSQRSGEQYF. In DNA, the CDR3 is TGTGCCAGCAGCCAACGCAGTGGCGAGCAGTACTTC.

The chain has TRBV7-9 and TRBJ2-7; no reliable D call. The germline gives CDR1 SEHNR, CDR2 FQNEAQ (reference sequence). CDR3 length equals 15 residues. Trimming cost V 1 base and J 2 bases, with 12 bases left between them. The DNA for the CDR3 is TGTGCCAGCAGCTTAGACGTTTGGCCAACCTACGAGCAGTACTTC. This sequence encodes CASSLDVWPTYEQYF.

This clone has more than one count but fewer than ten. The rearrangement links TRBV12-3 or TRBV12-4 to TRBJ1-2; D call uncertain. The CDR3 extends over 11 amino acids. Deletions cut 5 bases from V and 2 bases from J, with 3 bases between. The CDR3 loop reads CASSINYGYTF. The DNA for the CDR3 is TGTGCCAGCAGTATAAACTATGGCTACACCTTC.

The chain carries TRBV6-4 and TRBJ2-3; 7 nucleotides line up with TRBD2. From germline, CDR1 is MRHNA and CDR2 SNTAGT. The V and J ends lost 5 bases and 5 bases, in that order; junction bases with no gene match: 7. The CDR3 is made up of 14 amino acids. The CDR3 nucleotides are TGTGCCAGCAGTCCTACTAGCGTTGGAGATACGCAGTATTTT. Translated: CASSPTSVGDTQYF.

The rearrangement joins TRBV27 to TRBJ1-2, with 11 bases that match TRBD1. The V gene end was trimmed by 3 bases and the J gene end by 8 bases; junction bases not matched to a gene: 5. This CDR3 has 14 residues. Germline V gives CDR1 MNHEY, CDR2 SMNVEV (reference sequence). CDR3 amino acids: CASSFGQGAGGYTF. CDR3 coding DNA: TGTGCCAGCAGTTTCGGACAGGGGGCGGGGGGCTACACCTTC.